The T cell receptor (beta chain) under discussion was sequenced for a study of regulatory and conventional T cells in RAG deficiency. General study points: Shannon entropy fell and Simpson indices rose in RAG-deficient patients. Other subsets showed about 9-fold reductions, but Treg unique TCR beta sequences fell roughly 90-fold in these patients. Omenn patients showed >85% Treg-Tconv overlap and shorter CDR3 lengths.

Using immunoSEQ multiplex PCR, the repertoire was profiled, and TCRdb retains in-frame clones only, with some absent. The sample comprises tens of thousands of clones, 75% to 95% of which are singletons, and almost 0.85% rests with the top ten. Points on this clone: What it binds is not known.

Germline lookup yields CDR1 LGHNA and CDR2 YNFKEQ. V lost 4 bases, J lost 8 bases, and 16 bases stayed unmatched. The CDR3 loop spans 17 amino acids. The sorted regulatory T cells were CD4+, CD25-high and CD127-low, with genomic DNA sequenced. This same sample was also part of a study on regulatory T cells. That work adds: Amplification used 52 TRBV primers and 13 TRBJ primers. In patients, unique TRB V-J pairs were restricted and V/J usage skewed, especially in Tregs.

The TCR sequence derives from a human donor in good health. V usage is TRBV4-2 and J usage is TRBJ2-1; 8 bases match TRBD2. The source material was Tregs sorted from blood. The CDR3 here is CASSLKGWGLVRDEQFF. The CDR3 nucleotides read TGTGCCAGCAGCCTCAAGGGGTGGGGACTAGTAAGGGATGAGCAGTTCTTC.